The 18 T cell receptor beta chains below were found in one sample sequenced in a study of identical twins. TCRdb re-called the 5' RACE reads with MiXCR, one entry per CDR3 protein. This sample has around 500,000 distinct CDR3 sequences, with approximately 15% found just once. The sample was also reused in another study, on yellow fever vaccine responses in identical twins.

Sequencing was carried out using CD4+ T cells sorted from blood. The source of these receptors is a woman aged 18 to 35 in good health.

This chain joins TRBV3-1 and TRBJ2-3; maybe TRBD1 (5 bases). The V gene's germline CDR1 is LGHDT and CDR2 YNNKEL (reference sequence). Trimming pared 0 bases from V and 5 bases from J, leaving 15 bases between. This CDR3 contains 16 residues. CDR3 nucleotides: TGTGCCAGCAGCCAAGAACGAACGACAGATGGAGATACGCAGTATTTT. Translation gives CASSQERTTDGDTQYF.

This clonotype showed up just a few times. The chain carries TRBV21-1 and TRBJ2-3; TRBD2, the table's D call, lacks a check against the DNA. TRBV21-1 is listed as a pseudogene. This CDR3 is built from 20 residues. The CDR3 loop reads CASSNPGTSLLKRSTDTQYF. The DNA of the CDR3 is TGTGCCAGCAGCAATCCCGGGACAAGCCTTTTAAAGAGGAGCACAGATACGCAGTATTTT.

Points on this clonotype: One end of the junction is discordant with germline, which a read error may explain. V gene TRBV6-8 combines with J gene TRBJ2-1, with 7 positions matching TRBD2. This CDR3 has 19 residues. In germline, CDR1 is MNHGY, CDR2 SAAAGT. The DNA of the CDR3 is TGTGCCAGCAGATACTCGGGAGGAGTTACAATCACGGCCTACAATGAGCAGTTCTTC. It is translated as CASRYSGGVTITAYNEQFF.

There are many counts of this clonotype. J is TRBJ2-6 and V is TRBV12-3 or TRBV12-4; D gene ambiguous. Trimming shortened V by 3 bases and J by 1 base, and 7 bases separated the two germline ends. The CDR3 spans 15 residues. CDR3 bases: TGTGCCAGCAGTTTTCTTAGGTCTGGGGCCAACGTCCTGACTTTC. This gives the protein CASSFLRSGANVLTF.

The chain uses TRBV24-1 and TRBJ2-1; the match to TRBD1 covers 9 bases. In germline, CDR1 is KGHDR, CDR2 SFDVKD. The V gene end was trimmed by 4 bases and the J gene end by 7 bases; junction bases not matched to a gene: 10. The CDR3 has 16 residues. CDR3 DNA sequence: TGTGCCACCAGTGACGAACCGGGACAGGGAGTGAATGAGCAGTTCTTC. This gives the protein CATSDEPGQGVNEQFF.

The table lists this clonotype with a few counts. The rearrangement joins TRBV24-1 to TRBJ2-2; 8 bases are shared with TRBD1. This CDR3 comprises 14 residues. J gave up 3 bases and V 4 bases, and 0 bases lay outside the gene matches. Germline CDR1 reads KGHDR; CDR2 reads SFDVKD. The DNA of the CDR3 is TGTGCCACCAGTGAGACAGGGGACACCGGGGAGCTGTTTTTT. Residues: CATSETGDTGELFF.

The chain combines TRBV4-1 with TRBJ2-1, with TRBD1 as a possible D gene (6 bases). This CDR3 has 14 residues. Between the trimmed V and J ends, which lost 0 bases and 8 bases, there was a span of 11 bases. Germline V gene lookup returns CDR1 MGHRA and CDR2 YSYEKL. The CDR3 DNA reads TGCGCCAGCAGCCAAGATCAGGGGATGGATGAGCAGTTCTTC. As protein: CASSQDQGMDEQFF.

This chain links TRBV20-1 with TRBJ2-3, with D tentatively TRBD1 (6 bases). Germline V gene sequence: CDR1 DFQATT, CDR2 SNEGSKA (reference sequence). The CDR3 has 14 amino acids. The V end was cut by 0 bases, the J end by 2 bases, with 9 bases between. This CDR3 is CSARDGQYTDTQYF. DNA for the CDR3: TGCAGTGCTAGAGATGGACAGTACACAGATACGCAGTATTTT.

The chain carries TRBV20-1 and TRBJ2-7; 9 bases agree with TRBD1. Germline CDR1 and CDR2: DFQATT and SNEGSKA (reference sequence). J was trimmed by 4 bases and V by 5 bases; bases with no gene match: 9. The length of the CDR3 is 14 residues. CDR3: CSAGKDRGLYEQYF. As DNA, the CDR3 is TGCAGTGCTGGGAAGGACAGGGGCTTATACGAGCAGTACTTC.

V usage is TRBV5-1 and J usage is TRBJ1-3, with D hard to call. The CDR3 has 14 amino acids. Trimming cost V 0 bases and J 4 bases, with 8 bases left between them. Germline V gene sequence: CDR1 SGHRS, CDR2 YFSETQ. The CDR3 sequence: CASSLAERGNTIYF. DNA of the CDR3: TGCGCCAGCAGCTTGGCAGAGAGGGGAAACACCATATATTTT.

The rearrangement uses TRBV3-1 and TRBJ2-1; TRBD1 or TRBD2 may be the D gene (6 bases each). The CDR3 covers 12 residues. Germline V gene sequence: CDR1 LGHDT, CDR2 YNNKEL (reference sequence). Deletions cut 6 bases from V and 9 bases from J, with 12 bases between. CDR3 DNA sequence: TGTGCCAGCAGGAAGGAGGGGGGTGAGCAGTTCTTC. It encodes CASRKEGGEQFF.

This clonotype was seen only a few times. This chain connects TRBV27 to TRBJ2-7; tentatively, D is TRBD1 or TRBD2 (5 bases each). V was clipped by 4 bases and J by 3 bases, with 16 bases between them. The CDR3 has 15 residues. Germline V gene lookup returns CDR1 MNHEY and CDR2 SMNVEV (reference sequence). CDR3 sequence: CASSSSGIGSYEQYF. The CDR3 DNA reads as TGTGCCAGCAGTTCATCAGGGATTGGGAGCTACGAGCAGTACTTC.

J is TRBJ1-2 and V is TRBV7-2, with a weak D call TRBD1 (6 bases). The germline V gene has CDR1 SGHTA and CDR2 FQGNSA. The germline V and J ends were trimmed by 5 bases and 3 bases, with 13 bases remaining between them. The length of the CDR3 is 14 residues. The CDR3 DNA sequence: TGTGCCAGCAGCAAACACAGGGTGGACTATGGCTACACCTTC. It yields the protein CASSKHRVDYGYTF.

There are many counts of this clonotype. V is TRBV5-1 and J is TRBJ1-1; no firm D call. In germline, CDR1 is SGHRS, CDR2 YFSETQ. This CDR3 contains 17 residues. V lost 0 bases and J lost 1, with 16 bases in between. In nucleotides, the CDR3 is TGCGCCAGCAGCTTGGGTTTCTCCTTTCCGGGGAACACTGAAGCTTTCTTT. Translated, it gives CASSLGFSFPGNTEAFF. The full variable domain, with the rest looked up from reference TRBV5-1 and TRBJ1-1, is KAGVTQTPRYLIKTRGQQVTLSCSPISGHRSVSWYQQTPGQGLQFLFEYFSETQRNKGNFPGRFSGRQFSNSRSEMNVSTLELGDSALYLCASSLGFSFPGNTEAFFGQGTRLTVV.

The V gene is TRBV5-1, the J gene TRBJ2-3; TRBD2 is a possible D gene (6 bases). The germline V gene encodes CDR1 SGHRS and CDR2 YFSETQ. V was cut by 3 bases and J by 6 bases, with 11 bases left in between. This CDR3 comprises 13 residues. The chain's CDR3 is CASSYGLADTQYF. CDR3 in DNA: TGCGCCAGCAGCTACGGTCTAGCGGATACGCAGTATTTT. The complete variable domain, with remaining parts taken from reference TRBV5-1 and TRBJ2-3, reads KAGVTQTPRYLIKTRGQQVTLSCSPISGHRSVSWYQQTPGQGLQFLFEYFSETQRNKGNFPGRFSGRQFSNSRSEMNVSTLELGDSALYLCASSYGLADTQYFGPGTRLTVL.

This clonotype was seen a handful of times. The J gene is TRBJ2-3, the V gene TRBV3-1, with 12 bases that match TRBD2. CDR3 length: 18 residues. Looked up from germline, CDR1 is LGHDT and CDR2 is YNNKEL (reference sequence). V gave up 1 base and J gave up 3 bases; unmatched junction bases: 8. Here the CDR3 reads CASSQGSTSGGKTDTQYF. The CDR3 DNA reads as TGTGCCAGCAGCCAAGGGAGTACTAGCGGGGGGAAGACAGATACGCAGTATTTT.

This clonotype came up a few times. The V call is TRBV28, the J call TRBJ2-1; D not resolved. The CDR3 runs 17 residues. Germline V gives CDR1 MDHEN, CDR2 SYDVKM. V lost 6 bases, J lost 0 bases, and 18 bases lay in between. The DNA of the CDR3 is TGTGCCAGCAGGACCCTTGAGGTAGCCGACTCCTACAATGAGCAGTTCTTC. This codes for CASRTLEVADSYNEQFF. Combining the CDR3 with reference TRBV28 and TRBJ2-1 gives the whole variable domain DVKVTQSSRYLVKRTGEKVFLECVQDMDHENMFWYRQDPGLGLRLIYFSYDVKMKEKGDIPEGYSVSREKKERFSLILESASTNQTSMYLCASRTLEVADSYNEQFFGPGTRLTVL.

This clonotype has more than one count but fewer than ten. This chain joins TRBV7-2 and TRBJ1-1, with 9 bases aligning to TRBD1. The CDR3 totals 15 residues. Looked up from germline, CDR1 is SGHTA and CDR2 is FQGNSA. V was clipped by 5 bases and J by 4 bases; unmatched bases: 8. The chain's CDR3 is CASSTGGQGTTEAFF. CDR3 sequence (DNA): TGTGCCAGCAGCACAGGAGGACAGGGGACCACTGAAGCTTTCTTT.